One and the same sample provided the 15 T cell receptor beta chains below, sequenced in a study of T cell repertoires in cytomegalovirus infection. These receptors are not linked to any known antigen. TCRdb reprocessed the reads with MiXCR, giving one entry per CDR3 protein. Among around 770,000 distinct CDR3 sequences, under 35% were seen once, and the ten largest hold about 12%. The source material was cultured CD8+ T cells from PBMCs, sampled from culture after CMV antigen stimulation. Every receptor here comes from a human donor in good health (CMV status not recorded). Some clones in this sample may be carry-over from other donors' samples.

In its sample, this clonotype was seen a few times. V gene TRBV7-9 combines with J gene TRBJ2-1; 8 bases map to TRBD1. The CDR3 length is 15 residues. Germline values: CDR1 SEHNR, CDR2 FQNEAQ (reference sequence). V lost 3 bases, J lost 4 bases, and 5 bases stayed unmatched. CDR3 loop: CASSFPGTGYNEQFF. As DNA, the CDR3 is TGTGCCAGCAGCTTCCCCGGGACAGGATACAATGAGCAGTTCTTC. The full variable domain, in which reference TRBV7-9 and TRBJ2-1 provide the parts outside the CDR3, is DTGVSQNPRHKITKRGQNVTFRCDPISEHNRLYWYRQTLGQGPEFLTYFQNEAQLEKSRLLSDRFSAERPKGSFSTLEIQRTEQGDSAMYLCASSFPGTGYNEQFFGPGTRLTVL.

The V and J genes are TRBV7-9 and TRBJ2-5; 8 bases map to TRBD2. This CDR3 is built from 18 residues. Germline V gene data show CDR1 as SEHNR and CDR2 as FQNEAQ (reference sequence). J was trimmed by 0 bases and V by 4 bases; bases with no gene match: 13. The chain's CDR3 is CASSSAPTLAGYQETQYF. The CDR3 DNA sequence: TGTGCCAGCAGCTCCGCCCCTACCTTAGCGGGGTACCAAGAGACCCAGTACTTC.

This clonotype was picked up many times. This chain links TRBV7-2 with TRBJ2-3, with TRBD2 identical over 9 bases. Germline V gives CDR1 SGHTA, CDR2 FQGNSA. The CDR3 extends over 17 amino acids. Germline trimming cut 1 base from V and 1 base from J; bases unmatched to any gene: 6. In nucleotides, the CDR3 is TGTGCCAGCAGCTTAGACTCGCGGGGGGGCCGCACAGATACGCAGTATTTT. Its translation: CASSLDSRGGRTDTQYF. The whole variable domain, filled in from reference TRBV7-2 and TRBJ2-3, reads GAGVSQSPSNKVTEKGKDVELRCDPISGHTALYWYRQSLGQGLEFLIYFQGNSAPDKSGLPSDRFSAERTGGSVSTLTIQRTQQEDSAVYLCASSLDSRGGRTDTQYFGPGTRLTVL.

This clonotype has more than one count but fewer than ten. The rearrangement joins TRBV19 to TRBJ1-1; D ambiguous. Germline V gives CDR1 LNHDA, CDR2 SQIVND (reference sequence). The CDR3 runs 14 residues. Trimming pared 3 bases from V and 1 base from J, leaving 9 bases between. CDR3 in amino acids: CASSMMRPNTEAFF. CDR3 in DNA: TGTGCCAGTAGTATGATGAGACCGAACACTGAAGCTTTCTTT.

CDR3 sequence reads: CASSRTAQSYNSPLHF. The CDR3 nucleotides read TGTGCCAGCAGCCGGACAGCGCAGTCCTATAATTCACCCCTCCACTTT. This chain connects TRBV7-2 to TRBJ1-6; TRBD1 is a possible D gene (6 bases). V was clipped by 5 bases and J by 1 base, with 12 bases between them. The germline V gene has CDR1 SGHTA and CDR2 FQGNSA. The CDR3 covers 16 residues. Complete variable domain (other parts from reference TRBV7-2 and TRBJ1-6): GAGVSQSPSNKVTEKGKDVELRCDPISGHTALYWYRQSLGQGLEFLIYFQGNSAPDKSGLPSDRFSAERTGGSVSTLTIQRTQQEDSAVYLCASSRTAQSYNSPLHFGNGTRLTVT.

The rearrangement uses TRBV5-6 and TRBJ2-7; tentative D call: TRBD1 (6 bases). Per the germline V gene, CDR1 is SGHDT and CDR2 is YYEEEE. Trimming removed 1 base from V and 0 bases from J, with 14 bases in between. CDR3 size: 16 residues. DNA for the CDR3: TGTGCCAGCAGCTTGACCGGACAGATTAGCTCCTACGAGCAGTACGTC. Translating gives CASSLTGQISSYEQYV.

This clonotype was seen repeatedly, ten times or more. The chain combines TRBV12-3 or TRBV12-4 with TRBJ2-3, with D maybe TRBD1 (7 bases). V shed 6 bases and J shed 2 bases, with 21 bases lying between them. The CDR3 is 17 residues long. The CDR3 DNA reads TGTGCCAGCAGGTCAACCATACAGGGGACTCACACAGATACGCAGTATTTT. Protein sequence: CASRSTIQGTHTDTQYF.

V is TRBV6-5 and J is TRBJ2-5; 9 nucleotides align to TRBD1. CDR3 length: 16 residues. Losses at the gene ends were 0 bases for V and 5 bases for J; bases not matched to a gene: 7. Germline values: CDR1 MNHEY, CDR2 SVGAGI. Written as DNA, the CDR3 is TGTGCCAGCAGTTACTCACCGGGACAGGGATGGGAGACCCAGTACTTC. Translated, it gives CASSYSPGQGWETQYF.

The chain couples TRBV6-1 to TRBJ1-5; TRBD1 is a possible D gene (5 bases). Germline V gives CDR1 MNHNS, CDR2 SASEGT. This CDR3 has 14 amino acids. Trimming pared 8 bases from V and 4 bases from J, leaving 15 bases between. The CDR3 reads CASFPGSGNQPQHF. The CDR3 region has the DNA TGTGCCAGCTTCCCAGGGTCCGGGAATCAGCCCCAGCATTTT.

This clonotype appeared many times. The germline gene is not matched at one end of the junction; a read error may be the cause. The CDR3 bases are TGTGCCAGCATTCCAATAGGAGGAAGCAAGCAGCCCCAGCATTTT. This gives the protein CASIPIGGSKQPQHF. V gene TRBV6-1 combines with J gene TRBJ1-5; D unclear. This CDR3 is 15 amino acids long. Per the germline V gene, CDR1 is MNHNS and CDR2 is SASEGT.

This clonotype has at least ten counts. This chain uses TRBV7-9 with TRBJ1-2; D is perhaps TRBD1 (5 bases). CDR1 is SEHNR, CDR2 FQNEAQ, per germline (reference sequence). The CDR3 runs 17 residues. V lost 3 bases, J lost 4 bases, and 21 bases lay in between. The CDR3 DNA reads as TGTGCCAGCAGCTTTCCGGACACCACCGCTGCGATCTATGGCTACACCTTC. Protein: CASSFPDTTAAIYGYTF.

This clonotype was seen a handful of times. The chain uses TRBV24-1 and TRBJ2-1, with D unclear. V was pared by 0 bases and J by 1 base, with 9 bases between. The CDR3 extends over 16 amino acids. Germline CDR1 is KGHDR and CDR2 is SFDVKD. For the CDR3, the DNA is TGTGCCACCAGTGATTTGCCGGGTTTTTCCTACAATGAGCAGTTCTTC. This gives the protein CATSDLPGFSYNEQFF.

This clonotype was found many times. No DNA is shown, since the ends of the CDR3 on it are uncertain; the CDR3 is the one TCRdb lists. The chain carries TRBV7-9 and TRBJ1-2; TRBD1 is the table's D call and was not checked against the DNA. The CDR3 is made up of 15 amino acids, end residues included. Germline CDR1 is SEHNR and CDR2 is FQNEAQ (reference sequence). Here the CDR3 reads CASSFSGQGGDGYTF.

This clonotype has just a few counts. This sequence joins TRBV11-1 and TRBJ2-1; possible D gene TRBD2, 7 bases. Between the trimmed V and J ends, which lost 7 bases and 10 bases, there was a span of 20 bases. CDR1 SGHAT and CDR2 FQDESV come from the germline V gene (reference sequence). The CDR3 spans 14 residues. The DNA for the CDR3 is TGTGCCAGCATTACATTGGGGGGGGCATGGGAGCAGTTCTTC. This sequence encodes CASITLGGAWEQFF.

This clonotype was picked up a small number of times. The chain is built from TRBV5-1 and TRBJ1-6; TRBD1 aligns across 7 bases. Trimming took 4 bases from V and 9 from J; bases not matched to a gene: 7. This CDR3 has 14 residues. Germline V gene data show CDR1 as SGHRS and CDR2 as YFSETQ. The CDR3 protein is CASSRSTGPSPLHF. The CDR3 coding sequence is TGCGCCAGCAGCCGGTCGACAGGGCCTTCACCCCTCCACTTT. Using reference TRBV5-1 and TRBJ1-6 for the parts outside the CDR3, the full variable domain is KAGVTQTPRYLIKTRGQQVTLSCSPISGHRSVSWYQQTPGQGLQFLFEYFSETQRNKGNFPGRFSGRQFSNSRSEMNVSTLELGDSALYLCASSRSTGPSPLHFGNGTRLTVT.